This record looks at one TCR beta chain sequence and its context. This record belongs to a study of PD-1 blockade in classical Hodgkin lymphoma. All the patients suffered relapse after autologous stem cell transplantation, and brentuximab vedotin exposure differed. Assay used: immunoSEQ multiplex PCR; TCRdb lists only in-frame clones, some missing. The sample yields about 100,000 clones, around 88% seen once. The receptor comes from a human donor with classical Hodgkin lymphoma. The sample here was peripheral blood mononuclear cells (PBMCs), taken before the second cycle of nivolumab.

The CDR3 protein is CASRPTSVGKKTQYF. The CDR3 nucleotides are TGTGCCAGCAGACCGACTAGCGTCGGTAAAAAGACCCAGTACTTC. The chain recombines TRBV6-5 with TRBJ2-5, with 8 positions matching TRBD2. Losses at the gene ends were 6 bases for V and 6 bases for J; bases not matched to a gene: 12. The CDR3 sequence is 15 residues long. Germline V gene data show CDR1 as MNHEY and CDR2 as SVGAGI.